Following are 25 T cell receptor beta chains from one sample sequenced in a study of cytomegalovirus exposure and HLA in healthy donors. Amplification used 60 Vbeta primers and 13 Jbeta primers. Data came from immunoSEQ multiplex PCR; TCRdb stores just in-frame clones and leaves some out. This table holds 250,000 or so clones, 70% to 90% found once. Sequenced sample: PBMCs. Every receptor here comes from an older woman in good health and CMV-seropositive.

The chain uses TRBV6-1 and TRBJ1-2; D gene ambiguous. Germline CDR1 and CDR2: MNHNS and SASEGT. V lost 6 bases, J lost 2 bases, and 7 bases lay in between. This CDR3 has 12 amino acids. The CDR3, as DNA: TGTGCCAGCAGAAGGAGAAACTATGGCTACACCTTC. Amino acids: CASRRRNYGYTF.

This clone was detected only a few times. The V gene is TRBV7-9, the J gene TRBJ2-5; 7 bases line up with TRBD2. From germline, CDR1 is SEHNR and CDR2 FQNEAQ (reference sequence). The junction had 7 bases not matched to a gene; V was cut back by 4 bases and J by 2 bases. This CDR3 is built from 15 residues. CDR3 DNA: TGTGCCAGCAGCTACCCTAGCGGAGTGCAAGAGACCCAGTACTTC. Its protein product is CASSYPSGVQETQYF.

This clone was observed a single time. V and J are TRBV2 and TRBJ2-1; 8 bases match TRBD2. CDR1 is SNHLY, CDR2 FYNNEI, per germline. This CDR3 has 15 residues. The V and J ends lost 4 bases and 6 bases, in that order; junction bases with no gene match: 8. The chain's CDR3 is CASSVSGGPLNEQFF. Written as DNA, the CDR3 is TGTGCCAGCAGTGTATCGGGAGGGCCCCTCAATGAGCAGTTCTTC.

The rearrangement joins TRBV28 to TRBJ2-5; 8 positions agree with TRBD2. V gave up 4 bases and J gave up 2 bases; unmatched junction bases: 3. The germline V gene encodes CDR1 MDHEN and CDR2 SYDVKM. The CDR3 spans 14 residues. In DNA, the CDR3 is TGTGCCAGCAGTTACGCGGGGGGTCAAGAGACCCAGTACTTC. Its protein is CASSYAGGQETQYF.

CDR3 DNA sequence: TGCGCCAGCAGCCAAGGCAGCTGGAGGGGAGGCAATGAGCAGTTCTTC. It is translated as CASSQGSWRGGNEQFF. The chain couples TRBV4-1 to TRBJ2-1; a weak D match, TRBD2 (6 bases). V lost 1 base and J 6 bases, leaving 16 bases between the germline ends. The CDR3 is 16 amino acids. The V gene's germline CDR1 is MGHRA and CDR2 YSYEKL.

The rearrangement joins TRBV13 to TRBJ2-3; D is perhaps TRBD2 (6 bases). Looked up from germline, CDR1 is PRHDT and CDR2 is FYEKMQ (reference sequence). The CDR3 runs to 13 residues. V lost 8 bases and J lost 5, with 14 bases in between. As DNA, the CDR3 is TGTGCCAGCGGCCGGACTACGGGAGATACGCAGTATTTT. As protein: CASGRTTGDTQYF.

The chain combines TRBV5-1 with TRBJ1-2, with 7 bases aligning to TRBD1. V lost 4 bases, J lost 3 bases, and 12 bases stayed unmatched. Germline-derived CDR1 and CDR2 are SGHRS and YFSETQ. This CDR3 region has 16 residues. The CDR3 nucleotides read TGCGCCAGCAGCCTCATTCGACAGGGTAGGGACTATGGCTACACCTTC. Translating it yields CASSLIRQGRDYGYTF.

J is TRBJ2-7 and V is TRBV5-1, with 7 bases lining up with TRBD2. V was clipped by 4 bases and J by 7 bases; unmatched bases: 2. This CDR3 contains 11 residues. CDR1 SGHRS and CDR2 YFSETQ come from the germline V gene. CDR3 DNA sequence: TGCGCCAGCAGCCCCGGGGGGGAGCAGTACTTC. It translates to CASSPGGEQYF.

The chain links TRBV5-1 to TRBJ2-3, with D possibly being TRBD2 (6 bases). This CDR3 comprises 15 residues. V was shortened by 0 bases and J by 6 bases, with 14 bases between the two germline ends. Germline CDR1 and CDR2: SGHRS and YFSETQ. CDR3 in DNA: TGCGCCAGCAGCTTGGGACTAGGGGCAAAGGATACGCAGTATTTT. Translation gives CASSLGLGAKDTQYF.

This chain connects TRBV5-6 to TRBJ2-7, with a possible D match to TRBD2 (6 bases). The germline gives CDR1 SGHDT, CDR2 YYEEEE. The CDR3 spans 16 residues. Trimming cost V 0 bases and J 3 bases, with 16 bases left between them. The CDR3 loop reads CASSLGGLTNSYEQYF. As DNA, the CDR3 is TGTGCCAGCAGCTTGGGGGGACTGACGAATAGCTACGAGCAGTACTTC.

The rearrangement joins TRBV15 to TRBJ2-2; D is perhaps TRBD2 (5 bases). The CDR3 has 15 amino acids. The V and J ends lost 0 bases and 7 bases respectively, with 12 bases between them. CDR1 and CDR2 from the germline V gene are LNHNV and YYDKDF (reference sequence). The CDR3: CATSRDRGHGGELFF. The CDR3 region has the DNA TGTGCCACCAGCAGAGATCGAGGGCATGGCGGGGAGCTGTTTTTT.

The table lists this clone with a few counts. The chain combines TRBV6-1 with TRBJ2-2, with a possible D match to TRBD1 (5 bases). Germline values: CDR1 MNHNS, CDR2 SASEGT. The V end was cut by 8 bases, the J end by 6 bases, with 10 bases between. CDR3 length equals 12 residues. The CDR3 DNA sequence: TGTGCCAGCTACGACAGCGCCGGGGAGCTGTTTTTT. Protein: CASYDSAGELFF.

This clone has just a few counts. This chain joins TRBV5-4 and TRBJ2-2; weak D call: TRBD2 (5 bases). Trimming removed 4 bases at V and 4 bases at J, with 11 bases between. This CDR3 has 14 residues. Germline CDR1 SGHNT, CDR2 YYREEE (reference sequence). As DNA, the CDR3 is TGTGCCAGCAGCCCCCCCGGAGGCACCGGGGAGCTGTTTTTT. Protein sequence: CASSPPGGTGELFF.

The genes are TRBV7-2 and TRBJ1-2; D call uncertain. The germline V gene encodes CDR1 SGHTA and CDR2 FQGNSA. V was shortened by 1 base and J by 6 bases, with 12 bases between the two germline ends. The CDR3 totals 14 residues. This CDR3 is CASSLGHQSDGYTF. The CDR3 coding sequence is TGTGCCAGCAGCTTAGGACACCAGTCGGATGGCTACACCTTC.

V and J are TRBV27 and TRBJ2-1, with TRBD2 matching 9 bases. There are 16 residues in the CDR3. Trimming removed 5 bases from V and 7 bases from J; junction bases left unmatched: 12. Germline values: CDR1 MNHEY, CDR2 SMNVEV (reference sequence). The DNA for the CDR3 is TGTGCCAGCAGTGGACCGACTAGCGGTCTTAATAATGAGCAGTTCTTC. This encodes CASSGPTSGLNNEQFF.

This chain joins TRBV5-1 and TRBJ2-1, with TRBD2 matching 8 bases. The CDR3 sequence is 18 residues long. The ends lost 5 bases at V and 3 bases at J; junction bases unmatched: 16. Germline CDR1 is SGHRS and CDR2 is YFSETQ. In DNA, the CDR3 is TGCGCCAGCAGTTCCCAAAGGCGTAGCGGGGTGGACTACAATGAGCAGTTCTTC. Protein sequence: CASSSQRRSGVDYNEQFF. Variable domain in full (rest from reference TRBV5-1 and TRBJ2-1): KAGVTQTPRYLIKTRGQQVTLSCSPISGHRSVSWYQQTPGQGLQFLFEYFSETQRNKGNFPGRFSGRQFSNSRSEMNVSTLELGDSALYLCASSSQRRSGVDYNEQFFGPGTRLTVL.

This clone has a handful of counts. The genes are TRBV11-3 and TRBJ2-7; 10 nucleotides line up with TRBD1. Germline CDR1 is SGHNT and CDR2 is YENEEA. The CDR3 contains 16 residues. After removal of 1 base from V and 4 bases from J, the junction contained 7 bases not matched to a gene. In nucleotides, the CDR3 is TGTGCCAGCAGCTTAGGGACCGGGACAGGGGTGTACGAGCAGTACTTC. This sequence encodes CASSLGTGTGVYEQYF.

V and J are TRBV2 and TRBJ2-2; 10 bases match TRBD1. The CDR3 loop spans 21 amino acids. Trimming took 4 bases from V and 5 from J; bases not matched to a gene: 22. Germline-derived CDR1 and CDR2 are SNHLY and FYNNEI. CDR3: CASSADPIPDRGSARTGELFF. DNA for the CDR3: TGTGCCAGCAGTGCGGACCCCATTCCGGACAGGGGGTCTGCTAGGACCGGGGAGCTGTTTTTT. Drawing the rest from reference TRBV2 and TRBJ2-2, the complete variable domain is EPEVTQTPSHQVTQMGQEVILRCVPISNHLYFYWYRQILGQKVEFLVSFYNNEISEKSEIFDDQFSVERPDGSNFTLKIRSTKLEDSAMYFCASSADPIPDRGSARTGELFFGEGSRLTVL.

The rearrangement joins TRBV25-1 to TRBJ1-1; D might be TRBD1 (6 bases). Trimming removed 6 bases at V and 10 bases at J, with 9 bases between. Germline V gene data show CDR1 as MGHDK and CDR2 as SYGVNS. This CDR3 contains 10 residues. The CDR3 coding sequence is TGTGCCAGCAGACAGGGAAGAGCTTTCTTT. Protein sequence: CASRQGRAFF.

There are a few counts of this clone. The chain employs TRBV4-1 and TRBJ1-3; 7 bases map to TRBD1. V lost 5 bases to trimming and J lost 0 bases; unmatched junction nucleotides: 13. The germline V gene encodes CDR1 MGHRA and CDR2 YSYEKL. The CDR3 runs 18 residues. DNA of the CDR3: TGCGCCAGCAGCGTGGTGGACAGGACTTGGGGCTCTGGAAACACCATATATTTT. As protein: CASSVVDRTWGSGNTIYF.

The J gene is TRBJ2-3, the V gene TRBV9; TRBD2 matches at 8 bases. This CDR3 contains 16 residues. V was clipped by 3 bases and J by 2 bases; unmatched bases: 8. Germline values: CDR1 SGDLS, CDR2 YYNGEE. CDR3 loop: CASSARAGDITDTQYF. In nucleotides, the CDR3 is TGTGCCAGCAGCGCCCGAGCGGGGGATATCACAGATACGCAGTATTTT.

The chain uses TRBV10-3 and TRBJ1-4, with D tentatively TRBD1 (5 bases). The CDR3 loop spans 16 amino acids. V dropped 9 bases and J dropped 8 bases, with 25 bases sitting between them. Germline-derived CDR1 and CDR2 are ENHRY and SYGVKD. DNA of the CDR3: TGTGCCATTCCCAACCGACGGACACTCGCCCAAGAAAAACTGTTTTTT. It translates to CAIPNRRTLAQEKLFF.

Written as DNA, the CDR3 is TGCGCCAGCAGCTTGGGGCCTCAGGGGTACAATGAGCAGTTCTTC. Residues: CASSLGPQGYNEQFF. V and J are TRBV5-1 and TRBJ2-1; D may be TRBD1 (6 bases). In germline, CDR1 is SGHRS, CDR2 YFSETQ. The CDR3 sequence is 15 residues long. Trimming shortened V by 0 bases and J by 4 bases, and 11 bases separated the two germline ends.

This clone occurred once. The V call is TRBV6-6, the J call TRBJ1-1, with 10 positions matching TRBD1. Germline values: CDR1 MNHNY, CDR2 SVGAGI (reference sequence). V was clipped by 6 bases and J by 11 bases; unmatched bases: 9. The CDR3 totals 13 residues. The CDR3 DNA sequence: TGTGCCAGCAGCCACGGGACAGGGGTTGGGGCTTTCTTT. Its translation is CASSHGTGVGAFF.

The chain joins TRBV5-1 to TRBJ2-3; 10 bases fit TRBD1. Germline V lookup: CDR1 SGHRS, CDR2 YFSETQ. The V and J ends lost 2 bases and 3 bases, in that order; junction bases with no gene match: 3. The CDR3 contains 15 residues. The CDR3 reads CASSFGTGETDTQYF. The CDR3 DNA reads TGCGCCAGCAGCTTTGGGACAGGGGAAACAGATACGCAGTATTTT.